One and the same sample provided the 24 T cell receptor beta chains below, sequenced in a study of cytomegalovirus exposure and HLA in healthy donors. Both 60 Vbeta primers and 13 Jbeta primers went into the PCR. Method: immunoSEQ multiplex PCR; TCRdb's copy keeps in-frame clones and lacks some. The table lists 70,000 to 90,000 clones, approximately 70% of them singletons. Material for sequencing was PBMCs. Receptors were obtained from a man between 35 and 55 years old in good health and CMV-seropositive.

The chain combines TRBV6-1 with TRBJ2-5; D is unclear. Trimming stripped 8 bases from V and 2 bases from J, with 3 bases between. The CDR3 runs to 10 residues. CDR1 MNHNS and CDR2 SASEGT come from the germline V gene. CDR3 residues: CASQQETQYF. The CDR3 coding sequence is TGTGCCAGCCAACAAGAGACCCAGTACTTC.

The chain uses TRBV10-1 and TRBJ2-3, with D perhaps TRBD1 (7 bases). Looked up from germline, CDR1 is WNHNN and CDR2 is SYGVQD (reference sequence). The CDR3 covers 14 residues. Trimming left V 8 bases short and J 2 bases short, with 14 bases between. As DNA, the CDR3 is TGCGCCAGCCCAGGGGGGTTAGTCACAGATACGCAGTATTTT. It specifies CASPGGLVTDTQYF.

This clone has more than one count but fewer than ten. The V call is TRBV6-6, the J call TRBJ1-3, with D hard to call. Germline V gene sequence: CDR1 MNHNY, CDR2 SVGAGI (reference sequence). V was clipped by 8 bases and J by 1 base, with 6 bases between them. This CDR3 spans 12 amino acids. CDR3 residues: CASGESGNTIYF. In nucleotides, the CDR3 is TGTGCCAGCGGAGAGTCTGGAAACACCATATATTTT.

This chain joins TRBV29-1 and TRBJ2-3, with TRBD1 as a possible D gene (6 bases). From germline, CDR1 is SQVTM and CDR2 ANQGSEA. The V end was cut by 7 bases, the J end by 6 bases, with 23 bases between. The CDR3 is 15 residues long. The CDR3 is CSAEEQGTPGDTQYF. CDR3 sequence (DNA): TGCAGCGCGGAAGAACAGGGTACCCCCGGCGATACGCAGTATTTT.

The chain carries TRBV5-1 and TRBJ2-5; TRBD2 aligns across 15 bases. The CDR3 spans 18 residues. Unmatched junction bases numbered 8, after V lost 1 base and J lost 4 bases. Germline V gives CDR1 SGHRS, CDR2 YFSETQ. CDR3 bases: TGCGCCAGCAGCTTGACTCCGGGACTAGCGGGGGGCGGAGAGACCCAGTACTTC. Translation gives CASSLTPGLAGGGETQYF.

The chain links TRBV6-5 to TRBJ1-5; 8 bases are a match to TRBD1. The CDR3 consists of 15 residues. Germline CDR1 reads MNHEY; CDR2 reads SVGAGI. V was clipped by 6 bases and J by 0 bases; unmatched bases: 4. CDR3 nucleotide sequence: TGTGCCAGCAGCACAGGGGGACTTAGCAATCAGCCCCAGCATTTT. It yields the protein CASSTGGLSNQPQHF.

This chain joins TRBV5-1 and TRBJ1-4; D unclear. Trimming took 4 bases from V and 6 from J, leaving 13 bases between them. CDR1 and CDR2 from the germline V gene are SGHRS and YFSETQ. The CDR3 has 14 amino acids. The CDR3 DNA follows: TGCGCCAGCAGCGTTGGGCTGGCTGATGAAAAACTGTTTTTT. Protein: CASSVGLADEKLFF.

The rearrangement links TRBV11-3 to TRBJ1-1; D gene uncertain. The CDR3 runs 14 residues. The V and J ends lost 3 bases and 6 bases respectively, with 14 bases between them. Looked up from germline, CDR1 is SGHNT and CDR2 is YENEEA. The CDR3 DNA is TGTGCCAGCAGCTTGACCTTCCCGGGAGCTGAAGCTTTCTTT. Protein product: CASSLTFPGAEAFF.

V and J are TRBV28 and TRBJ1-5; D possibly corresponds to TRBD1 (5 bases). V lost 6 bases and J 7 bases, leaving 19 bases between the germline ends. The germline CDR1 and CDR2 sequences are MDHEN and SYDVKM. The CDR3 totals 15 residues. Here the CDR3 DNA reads TGTGCCAGCAGAATATGGGGAGGGGCAGACCAGCCCCAGCATTTT. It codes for CASRIWGGADQPQHF.

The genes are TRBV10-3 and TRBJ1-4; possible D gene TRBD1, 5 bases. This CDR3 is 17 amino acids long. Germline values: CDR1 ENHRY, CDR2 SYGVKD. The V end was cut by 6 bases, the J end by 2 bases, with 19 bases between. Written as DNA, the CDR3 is TGTGCCATCAGCGACCAGGGAATTCGGCCGACTAATGAAAAACTGTTTTTT. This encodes CAISDQGIRPTNEKLFF.

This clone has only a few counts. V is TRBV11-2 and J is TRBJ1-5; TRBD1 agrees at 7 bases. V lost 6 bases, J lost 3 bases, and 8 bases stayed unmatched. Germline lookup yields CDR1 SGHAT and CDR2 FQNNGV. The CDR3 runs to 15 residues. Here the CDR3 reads CASRAHGTDNQPQHF. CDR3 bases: TGTGCCAGCAGGGCCCACGGGACAGACAATCAGCCCCAGCATTTT.

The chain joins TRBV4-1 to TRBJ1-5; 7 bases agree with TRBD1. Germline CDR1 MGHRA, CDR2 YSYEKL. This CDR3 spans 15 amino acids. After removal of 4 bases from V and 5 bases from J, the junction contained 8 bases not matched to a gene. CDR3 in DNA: TGCGCCAGCAGCCTCAGACAGGGCAAGGATCAGCCCCAGCATTTT. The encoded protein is CASSLRQGKDQPQHF.

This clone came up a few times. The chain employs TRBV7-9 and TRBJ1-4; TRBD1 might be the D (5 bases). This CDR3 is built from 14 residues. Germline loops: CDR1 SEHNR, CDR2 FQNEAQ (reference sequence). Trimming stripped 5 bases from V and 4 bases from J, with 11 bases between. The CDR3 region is CASSPGGVNEKLFF. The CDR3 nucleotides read TGTGCCAGCAGCCCGGGAGGGGTTAATGAAAAACTGTTTTTT.

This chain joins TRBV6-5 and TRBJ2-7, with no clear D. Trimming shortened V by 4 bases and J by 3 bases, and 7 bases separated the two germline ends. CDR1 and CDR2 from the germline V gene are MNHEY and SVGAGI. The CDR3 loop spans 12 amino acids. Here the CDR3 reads CASSLSGYEQYF. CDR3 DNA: TGTGCCAGCAGTTTATCAGGCTACGAGCAGTACTTC.

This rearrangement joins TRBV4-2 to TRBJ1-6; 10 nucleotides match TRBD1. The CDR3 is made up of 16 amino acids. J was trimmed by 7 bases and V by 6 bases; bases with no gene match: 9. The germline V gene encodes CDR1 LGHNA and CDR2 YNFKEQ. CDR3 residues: CASSPTSGQGNSPLHF. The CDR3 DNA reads TGTGCCAGCAGTCCAACGTCGGGACAGGGGAATTCACCCCTCCACTTT.

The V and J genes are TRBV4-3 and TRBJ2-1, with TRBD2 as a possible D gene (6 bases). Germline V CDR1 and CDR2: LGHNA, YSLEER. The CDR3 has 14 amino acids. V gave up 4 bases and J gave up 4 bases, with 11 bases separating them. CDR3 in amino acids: CASSRGGDYNEQFF. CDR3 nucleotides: TGCGCCAGCAGCCGCGGAGGGGATTACAATGAGCAGTTCTTC.

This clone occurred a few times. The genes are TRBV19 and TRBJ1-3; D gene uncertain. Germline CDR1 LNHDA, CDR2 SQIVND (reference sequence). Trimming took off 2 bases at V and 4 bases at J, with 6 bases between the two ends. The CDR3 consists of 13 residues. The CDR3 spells CASSIIVGNTIYF. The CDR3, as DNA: TGTGCCAGTAGTATAATAGTCGGAAACACCATATATTTT.

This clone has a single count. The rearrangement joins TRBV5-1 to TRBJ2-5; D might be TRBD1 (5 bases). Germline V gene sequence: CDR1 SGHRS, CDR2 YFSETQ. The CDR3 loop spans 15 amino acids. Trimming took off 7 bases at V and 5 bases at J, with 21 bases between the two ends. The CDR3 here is CASPLRTPKGETQYF. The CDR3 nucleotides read TGCGCCAGCCCCCTACGCACACCAAAGGGGGAGACCCAGTACTTC.

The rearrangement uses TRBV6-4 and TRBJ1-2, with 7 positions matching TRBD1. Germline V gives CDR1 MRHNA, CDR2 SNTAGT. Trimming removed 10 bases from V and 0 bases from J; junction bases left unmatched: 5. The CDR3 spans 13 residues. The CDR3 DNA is TGTGCCAACAAAGACAGGGCTAACTATGGCTACACCTTC. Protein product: CANKDRANYGYTF.

The CDR3 nucleotides read TGTGCCAGCAGCTTGGCCAACAGGATCTATGGCTACACCTTC. Translating it yields CASSLANRIYGYTF. The chain employs TRBV5-6 and TRBJ1-2; D possibly corresponds to TRBD1 (5 bases). There are 14 residues in the CDR3. V lost 0 bases to trimming and J lost 4 bases, with 10 bases between them. Germline loops: CDR1 SGHDT, CDR2 YYEEEE.

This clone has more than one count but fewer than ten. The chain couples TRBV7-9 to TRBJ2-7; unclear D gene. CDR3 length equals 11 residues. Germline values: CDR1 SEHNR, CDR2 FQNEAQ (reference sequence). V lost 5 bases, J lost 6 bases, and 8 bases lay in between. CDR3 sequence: CASSVRSEQYF. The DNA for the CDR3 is TGTGCCAGCAGCGTTAGATCCGAGCAGTACTTC.

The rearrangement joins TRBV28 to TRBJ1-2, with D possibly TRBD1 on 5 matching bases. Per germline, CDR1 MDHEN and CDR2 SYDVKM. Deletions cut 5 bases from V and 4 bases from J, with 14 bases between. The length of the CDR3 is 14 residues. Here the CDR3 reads CASSVHGGSYGYTF. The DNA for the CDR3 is TGTGCCAGCAGTGTTCATGGGGGGTCCTATGGCTACACCTTC.

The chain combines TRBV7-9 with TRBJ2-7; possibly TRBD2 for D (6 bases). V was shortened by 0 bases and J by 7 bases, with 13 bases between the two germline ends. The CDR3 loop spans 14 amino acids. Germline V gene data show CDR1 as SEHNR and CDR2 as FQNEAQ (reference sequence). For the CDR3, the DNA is TGTGCCAGCAGCTTAGCGGGGGGAGTTGAGGAGCAGTACTTC. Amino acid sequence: CASSLAGGVEEQYF.

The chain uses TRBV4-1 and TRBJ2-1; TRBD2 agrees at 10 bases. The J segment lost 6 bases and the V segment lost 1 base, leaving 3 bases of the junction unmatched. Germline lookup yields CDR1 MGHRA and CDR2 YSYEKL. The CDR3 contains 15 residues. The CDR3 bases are TGCGCCAGCAGCCAAGCGGGACTAGCGCTCAATGAGCAGTTCTTC. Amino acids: CASSQAGLALNEQFF.